One sample yielded the 5 T cell receptor beta chains listed below, sequenced in a study of T cell repertoires in cytomegalovirus infection. MiXCR, applied by TCRdb to the reads, yields one record per CDR3 protein. Of about half a million distinct CDR3 sequences detected, under 45% appear once; the ten largest clones hold 35% to 50%. No antigens are known for them. The material was cultured PBMCs, obtained from culture after CMV antigen stimulation. The receptors stem from a human donor in good health (CMV status not recorded). Some clones in this sample may be carry-over from other donors' samples.

The V call is TRBV5-4, the J call TRBJ2-3, with unresolved D. Trimming took off 1 base at V and 0 bases at J, with 9 bases between the two ends. The CDR3 loop spans 15 amino acids. CDR1 SGHNT and CDR2 YYREEE come from the germline V gene (reference sequence). The CDR3 coding sequence is TGTGCCAGCAGCTTGTTCGGCCAGAGCACAGATACGCAGTATTTT. It codes for CASSLFGQSTDTQYF.

The J gene is TRBJ1-1, the V gene TRBV6-5, with a weak D call TRBD1 (5 bases). V was clipped by 5 bases and J by 0 bases, with 13 bases between them. The CDR3 extends over 15 amino acids. The germline V gene encodes CDR1 MNHEY and CDR2 SVGAGI. The CDR3 DNA follows: TGTGCCAGCAGTCCGGGACGCACCATGAACACTGAAGCTTTCTTT. This translates into CASSPGRTMNTEAFF.

This rearrangement joins TRBV5-1 to TRBJ1-6; 7 nucleotides match TRBD1. There are 14 residues in the CDR3. Per the germline V gene, CDR1 is SGHRS and CDR2 is YFSETQ. V shed 2 bases and J 6 bases; nucleotides not matched to a gene: 2. DNA for the CDR3: TGCGCCAGCAGCTTCGGGACAGCTAATTCACCCCTCCACTTT. This encodes CASSFGTANSPLHF.

The gene calls are TRBV6-1 and TRBJ2-7; D not certain. Per the germline V gene, CDR1 is MNHNS and CDR2 is SASEGT. The CDR3 has 11 residues. V was trimmed by 9 bases and J by 1 base, leaving 7 bases between them. DNA of the CDR3: TGTGCCAGTCCCCGTTCCTACGAGCAGTACTTC. Translation gives CASPRSYEQYF.

The V call is TRBV10-3, the J call TRBJ2-1; TRBD2 agrees at 7 bases. This CDR3 has 16 residues. Trimming at V came to 7 bases and at J to 1 base, leaving 10 bases not matched to a gene. From germline, CDR1 is ENHRY and CDR2 SYGVKD. In nucleotides, the CDR3 is TGTGCCATCAAGGAGGGGCCGGGACTATCCTACAATGAGCAGTTCTTC. Amino acid sequence: CAIKEGPGLSYNEQFF.